Sequencing of this T cell receptor beta chain was carried out in a study of tumor and adjacent non-tumor tissue in lung cancer. Overall study: Aged about 31 to 76 years, patients included nine to ten men and about five women with stage I to III disease.

A modified ARM-PCR protocol with three rounds of nested PCR amplified TCRbeta. TCRdb redid the calling of the multiplex PCR reads with MiXCR, one entry per CDR3 protein. The sample lists around 210,000 distinct CDR3 sequences; over 55% were seen once. Germline V CDR1 and CDR2: DFQATT, SNEGSKA (reference sequence). The CDR3 runs 12 residues. V was trimmed by 4 bases and J by 1 base, leaving 5 bases between them. No cell sorting was done before RNA was extracted from the tissue. Between August and November 2014, newly diagnosed, chemotherapy-naive lung cancer patients underwent thoracic surgery in China. Details on this clonotype: The antigen is not known. This likely comes from a read error, as the CDR3 has no conserved phenylalanine or tryptophan at its end.

Study results and caveats: Tumor repertoires had a smaller top 100 clone share than normal lung. Compared with tumor, normal lung showed significantly lower TCR diversity.

The receptor's source is a man aged 60 to 69 with non-small cell lung cancer. The sequenced sample was lung tumor tissue. V usage is TRBV20-1 and J usage is TRBJ1-3; D unresolved. This chain's CDR3 is CSAIQSGNTIYR. The CDR3 region has the DNA TGCAGTGCTATTCAATCTGGAAACACCATATATCGT.